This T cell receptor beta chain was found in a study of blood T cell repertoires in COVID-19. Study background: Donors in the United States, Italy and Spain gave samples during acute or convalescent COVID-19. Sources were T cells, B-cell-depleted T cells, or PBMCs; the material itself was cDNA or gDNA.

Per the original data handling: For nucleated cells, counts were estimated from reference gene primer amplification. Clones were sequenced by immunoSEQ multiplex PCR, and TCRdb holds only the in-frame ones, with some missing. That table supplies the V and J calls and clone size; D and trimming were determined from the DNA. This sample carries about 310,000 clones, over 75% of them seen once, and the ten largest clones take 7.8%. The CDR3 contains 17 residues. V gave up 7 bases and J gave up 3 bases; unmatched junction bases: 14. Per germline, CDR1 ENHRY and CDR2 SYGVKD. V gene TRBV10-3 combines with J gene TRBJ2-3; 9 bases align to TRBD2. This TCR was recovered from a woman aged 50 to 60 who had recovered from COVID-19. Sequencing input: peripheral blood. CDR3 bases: TGTGCCATCAAGGGACTAGCAGCCTCTAGTGGGACAGATACGCAGTATTTT. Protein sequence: CAIKGLAASSGTDTQYF.